These 20 T cell receptor beta chains were sequenced from one sample in a study of post-analysis software for immune sequencing data (dated by TCRdb to the mid-2010s). The library was produced with PCR. The sample was run on an Illumina HiSeq 2500. To reduce PCR and sequencing biases, unique molecular identifiers were incorporated into the TCR beta cDNA libraries. TCRdb handled the public reads itself, with Q25 trimming in fastp and clone calling in MiXCR, and kept productive beta chains. Rows are combined by CDR3 protein, so each entry shows the most common genes and DNA. Here the sample has hundreds of thousands of distinct CDR3 sequences; around 64% occur a single time. In total, the top ten clones hold around 11% of the sample. Their target antigens are unknown. General study outcomes and caveats: Significantly higher frequencies in patients than in controls were found for five TRBV segments, including TRBV5-6, TRBV5-1 and TRBV20-1.

Material for sequencing was blood. These receptor sequences come from a girl aged 2-10 years with multiple sclerosis.

This chain links TRBV20-1 with TRBJ1-2; the D gene is possibly TRBD1 (5 bases). Germline CDR1 reads DFQATT; CDR2 reads SNEGSKA (reference sequence). V gave up 5 bases and J gave up 4 bases, with 11 bases separating them. The CDR3 contains 12 residues. The CDR3 DNA is TGCAGTGCTGGTAGAGACAGCTATGGCTACACCTTC. Its protein is CSAGRDSYGYTF.

V is TRBV7-9 and J is TRBJ2-3; 7 positions match TRBD2. Trimming took 5 bases from V and 6 from J; bases not matched to a gene: 11. Germline lookup yields CDR1 SEHNR and CDR2 FQNEAQ (reference sequence). The CDR3 is made up of 15 amino acids. The chain's CDR3 is CASSLRETRGDTQYF. The CDR3 bases are TGTGCCAGCAGCCTGCGGGAGACCCGCGGGGATACGCAGTATTTT.

The rearrangement joins TRBV5-1 to TRBJ2-7; the D is unclear. The V and J ends lost 3 bases and 7 bases respectively, with 17 bases between them. The CDR3 covers 14 residues. CDR1 and CDR2 (germline): SGHRS, YFSETQ. Here the CDR3 reads CASSSIGPLNEQYF. The CDR3 DNA is TGCGCCAGCAGCTCGATCGGGCCTCTCAATGAGCAGTACTTC.

This chain uses TRBV20-1 with TRBJ1-5, with a weak D call TRBD1 (5 bases). This CDR3 is 13 amino acids long. The V and J ends lost 6 bases and 5 bases respectively, with 14 bases between them. Germline V gives CDR1 DFQATT, CDR2 SNEGSKA (reference sequence). The CDR3 DNA reads TGCAGTGCCCCCCTTCCGGGGGATCAGCCCCAGCATTTT. Encoded protein: CSAPLPGDQPQHF.

The genes are TRBV7-9 and TRBJ2-5; no definite D call. The J call may not be correct, given that the DNA end is closer to TRBJ2-7. This CDR3 spans 13 amino acids. The germline CDR1 and CDR2 sequences are SEHNR and FQNEAQ (reference sequence). The DNA for the CDR3 is TGTGCCAGCAGCCGCCTTGTGGGTGACGAGCAGTACTTC. It encodes CASSRLVGDEQYF.

This clonotype was seen at least ten times. The gene calls are TRBV29-1 and TRBJ2-7; D might be TRBD1 (6 bases). V lost 1 base and J lost 7, with 14 bases in between. The CDR3 runs 13 residues. The germline V gene encodes CDR1 SQVTM and CDR2 ANQGSEA. This CDR3 is CSVEAGVGREQYF. The CDR3 nucleotides are TGCAGCGTTGAAGCAGGGGTGGGGAGAGAGCAGTACTTC.

This chain joins TRBV29-1 and TRBJ2-7; D may match TRBD1 or TRBD2 (6 bases each). The DNA end is more similar to TRBJ2-5, so the J call may be wrong. Germline lookup yields CDR1 SQVTM and CDR2 ANQGSEA. The CDR3 has 15 amino acids. CDR3 sequence (DNA): TGCAGCGTTGAAGAGCCCTACAGGGAGGAGGAGACCCAGTACTTC. Amino acids: CSVEEPYREEETQYF.

This CDR3 is CASDTTWGPLVDTQYF. DNA for the CDR3: TGTGCTAGTGACACAACTTGGGGACCCCTGGTAGACACGCAGTATTTT. V and J are TRBV12-5 and TRBJ2-3; D is perhaps TRBD1 or TRBD2 (5 bases each). Germline CDR1 and CDR2: LGHNT and FRNRAP. This CDR3 comprises 16 residues. V gave up 7 bases and J gave up 9 bases, with 26 bases separating them.

The chain employs TRBV4-2 and TRBJ2-6, with TRBD1 as a possible D gene (6 bases). The germline CDR1 and CDR2 sequences are LGHNA and YNFKEQ. V was shortened by 0 bases and J by 0 bases, with 12 bases between the two germline ends. The length of the CDR3 is 18 residues. Here the CDR3 DNA reads TGTGCCAGCAGCCAAGACAGGGGCTCCAACTCTGGGGCCAACGTCCTGACTTTC. Residues: CASSQDRGSNSGANVLTF.

In DNA, the CDR3 is TGTGCCAGCAGCCCACCGGGACTCAAATTAACCTACAATGAGCAGTTCTTC. This translates into CASSPPGLKLTYNEQFF. The genes are TRBV7-3 and TRBJ2-1; possible D gene TRBD2, 6 bases. Trimming took off 5 bases at V and 2 bases at J, with 19 bases between the two ends. The germline gives CDR1 SGHTA, CDR2 FQGTGA. The CDR3 totals 17 residues.

The genes are TRBV7-2 and TRBJ2-1; 15 bases match TRBD2. CDR3 size: 16 residues. V lost 0 bases to trimming and J lost 9 bases; unmatched junction nucleotides: 3. Looked up from germline, CDR1 is SGHTA and CDR2 is FQGNSA. The CDR3 bases are TGTGCCAGCAGCTTAGCCGAGGGACTAGCGGGGGGTGAGCAGTTCTTC. Residues: CASSLAEGLAGGEQFF.

The rearrangement joins TRBV7-2 to TRBJ1-2; the D is unclear. Germline V CDR1 and CDR2: SGHTA, FQGNSA. The length of the CDR3 is 15 residues. V lost 2 bases and J lost 4, with 14 bases in between. CDR3 region: CASSLQMHQSYGYTF. The CDR3 DNA reads as TGTGCCAGCAGCTTACAGATGCACCAGTCCTATGGCTACACCTTC.

This clonotype has a handful of counts. V and J are TRBV6-1 and TRBJ2-3, with D unclear. Germline lookup yields CDR1 MNHNS and CDR2 SASEGT. V was cut by 4 bases and J by 1 base, with 9 bases left in between. CDR3 size: 14 residues. The CDR3 region is CASSGTVRTDTQYF. The DNA for the CDR3 is TGTGCCAGCAGTGGGACGGTTCGCACAGATACGCAGTATTTT.

This clonotype has just a few counts. The chain combines TRBV7-9 with TRBJ2-1; no definite D call. This CDR3 is built from 12 residues. V was cut by 0 bases and J by 8 bases, with 5 bases left in between. CDR1 SEHNR and CDR2 FQNEAQ come from the germline V gene (reference sequence). CDR3 sequence reads: CASSLAADEQFF. In DNA, the CDR3 is TGTGCCAGCAGCTTAGCGGCCGATGAGCAGTTCTTC.

The gene calls are TRBV14 and TRBJ1-5; D not certain. V lost 0 bases, J lost 1 base, and 16 bases lay in between. Germline CDR1 SGHDN, CDR2 FVKESK. This CDR3 comprises 18 residues. The CDR3 sequence: CASSQDLPWQPSNQPQHF. The CDR3 nucleotides are TGTGCCAGCAGCCAAGATCTCCCTTGGCAACCCAGCAATCAGCCCCAGCATTTT.

J is TRBJ2-1 and V is TRBV29-1; the match to TRBD2 covers 13 bases. The length of the CDR3 is 15 residues. With V trimmed by 7 bases and J by 4 bases, 7 bases remained unmatched. Germline V gene sequence: CDR1 SQVTM, CDR2 ANQGSEA. The CDR3 is CSAKTSGRSYNEQFF. The CDR3 bases are TGCAGCGCTAAGACTAGCGGGAGGTCTTACAATGAGCAGTTCTTC.

Here the CDR3 DNA reads TGCGCCAGCAATCGGCAGGAAGGTGCCTACGAGCAGTACTTC. Translated, it gives CASNRQEGAYEQYF. The genes are TRBV5-1 and TRBJ2-7; no clear D. V was clipped by 6 bases and J by 2 bases, with 15 bases between them. The CDR3 has 14 residues. Germline CDR1 SGHRS, CDR2 YFSETQ.

The chain joins TRBV10-1 to TRBJ2-7; D may be TRBD1 (5 bases). Trimming took 0 bases from V and 2 from J, leaving 8 bases between them. This CDR3 contains 14 residues. In germline, CDR1 is WNHNN, CDR2 SYGVQD (reference sequence). CDR3 in amino acids: CASSESGVPYEQYF. CDR3 sequence (DNA): TGCGCCAGCAGTGAGTCAGGGGTTCCCTACGAGCAGTACTTC.

The genes are TRBV15 and TRBJ1-2; TRBD1 matches 8 bases. The CDR3 length is 17 residues. V shed 0 bases and J 4 bases; nucleotides not matched to a gene: 10. Germline CDR1 LNHNV, CDR2 YYDKDF (reference sequence). The CDR3, as DNA: TGTGCCACCAGCAGAGATCGGTTCACAGGGGGGGGCTATGGCTACACCTTC. Its translation: CATSRDRFTGGGYGYTF.

This clonotype occurred a few times. The rearrangement uses TRBV20-1 and TRBJ2-5; D is possibly TRBD1 (5 bases). The germline gives CDR1 DFQATT, CDR2 SNEGSKA (reference sequence). The CDR3 has 13 amino acids. V was cut by 6 bases and J by 1 base, with 12 bases left in between. The CDR3 spells CSATQTVQETQYF. In DNA form, the CDR3 reads TGCAGTGCCACCCAGACAGTCCAAGAGACCCAGTACTTC.